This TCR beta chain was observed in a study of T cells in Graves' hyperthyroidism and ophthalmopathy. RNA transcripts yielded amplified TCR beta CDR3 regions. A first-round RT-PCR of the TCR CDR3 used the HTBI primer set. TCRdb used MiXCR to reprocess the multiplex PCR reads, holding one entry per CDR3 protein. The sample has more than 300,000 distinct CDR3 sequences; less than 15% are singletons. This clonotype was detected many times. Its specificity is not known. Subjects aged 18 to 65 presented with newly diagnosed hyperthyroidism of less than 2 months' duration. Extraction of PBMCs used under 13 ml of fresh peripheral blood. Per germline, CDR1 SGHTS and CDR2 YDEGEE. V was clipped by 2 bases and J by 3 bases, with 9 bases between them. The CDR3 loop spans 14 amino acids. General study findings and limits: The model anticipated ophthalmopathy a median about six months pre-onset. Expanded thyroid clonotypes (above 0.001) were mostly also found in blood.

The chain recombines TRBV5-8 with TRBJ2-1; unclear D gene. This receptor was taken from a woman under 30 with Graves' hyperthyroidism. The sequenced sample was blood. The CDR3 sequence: CASSFVGFYNEQFF. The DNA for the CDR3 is TGTGCCAGCAGCTTTGTTGGATTCTACAATGAGCAGTTCTTC.